The next 11 T cell receptor beta chains were all read from a single sample in a study of shared clonotypes between healthy human individuals. Using immunoSEQ multiplex PCR, the repertoire was profiled, and TCRdb retains in-frame clones only, with some absent. The sample has about 2.4 million clones, roughly 92% seen once. The sample consisted of naive CD4+ T cells sorted from blood. The subset was: CD45RA+ positively selected. The receptor set was obtained from a man between 18 and 29 years old in good health.

This chain links TRBV14 with TRBJ1-2; no reliable D call. Trimming took off 1 base at V and 4 bases at J, with 7 bases between the two ends. The germline V gene encodes CDR1 SGHDN and CDR2 FVKESK. This CDR3 contains 13 residues. CDR3 sequence reads: CASSQAEGYGYTF. CDR3 sequence (DNA): TGTGCCAGCAGCCAAGCGGAGGGCTATGGCTACACCTTC.

The rearrangement links TRBV2 to TRBJ2-5; D may be TRBD1 (6 bases). V lost 7 bases to trimming and J lost 4 bases, with 13 bases between them. The CDR3 spans 13 residues. The germline V gene encodes CDR1 SNHLY and CDR2 FYNNEI. The DNA of the CDR3 is TGTGCCAGCAACAACAGGGTCGGAGAGACCCAGTACTTC. This sequence encodes CASNNRVGETQYF.

The gene calls are TRBV11-2 and TRBJ2-1, with 8 bases identical to TRBD2. This CDR3 spans 15 amino acids. CDR1 is SGHAT and CDR2 is FQNNGV in the germline V gene. J gave up 1 base and V 6 bases, and 5 bases lay outside the gene matches. The CDR3 nucleotides are TGTGCCAGCAGGGGGACTAGGGGATCCTACAATGAGCAGTTCTTC. The encoded protein is CASRGTRGSYNEQFF.

The genes are TRBV10-1 and TRBJ1-4, with a weak D call TRBD1 (5 bases). CDR1 and CDR2 (germline): WNHNN, SYGVQD (reference sequence). The CDR3 has 13 residues. Trimming cost V 0 bases and J 10 bases, with 9 bases left between them. The CDR3 region has the DNA TGCGCCAGCAGTGAGTCGGCCGGGGGAAAACTGTTTTTT. Encoded protein: CASSESAGGKLFF.

The rearrangement links TRBV12-1 to TRBJ1-6; the D call TRBD1 from the table was never checked on the DNA. TRBV12-1 is termed a pseudogene. The CDR3 has 17 residues. CDR3 bases: TGTGCCAGCAGCTTTATTCTAGGGGGTGTTGGAAATTCACCCCTCCACTTT. It encodes CASSFILGGVGNSPLHF.

The chain carries TRBV10-1 and TRBJ2-2; 7 nucleotides align to TRBD2. From germline, CDR1 is WNHNN and CDR2 SYGVQD (reference sequence). There are 15 residues in the CDR3. The trim removed 4 bases at V and 6 bases at J, leaving 8 bases unmatched. The CDR3 loop is CASSADGRSSGELFF. In nucleotides, the CDR3 is TGCGCCAGCAGTGCTGACGGGAGGAGCTCCGGGGAGCTGTTTTTT.

The chain combines TRBV7-9 with TRBJ2-5; weak D call: TRBD1 (6 bases). The V gene lost 2 bases and the J gene lost 0 bases, with 13 bases spanning the gap. Germline values: CDR1 SEHNR, CDR2 FQNEAQ (reference sequence). This CDR3 contains 16 residues. The CDR3 spells CASSLIRGAYQETQYF. CDR3 nucleotides: TGTGCCAGCAGCTTAATCAGGGGAGCCTACCAAGAGACCCAGTACTTC. Together with reference TRBV7-9 and TRBJ2-5, the CDR3 gives the full variable domain: DTGVSQNPRHKITKRGQNVTFRCDPISEHNRLYWYRQTLGQGPEFLTYFQNEAQLEKSRLLSDRFSAERPKGSFSTLEIQRTEQGDSAMYLCASSLIRGAYQETQYFGPGTRLLVL.

J is TRBJ1-2 and V is TRBV6-1; no definite D call. Trimming cost V 2 bases and J 6 bases, with 16 bases left between them. Germline CDR1 reads MNHNS; CDR2 reads SASEGT. The CDR3 is made up of 15 amino acids. The CDR3 loop is CASSETSNPADGYTF. Written as DNA, the CDR3 is TGTGCCAGCAGTGAAACGAGTAATCCAGCTGATGGCTACACCTTC.

The CDR3 DNA is TGCGCCAGCAGCAAAGGACTAGCGGATGGCACAGATACGCAGTATTTT. Translating gives CASSKGLADGTDTQYF. The rearrangement uses TRBV5-1 and TRBJ2-3; TRBD2 aligns across 10 bases. This CDR3 region has 16 residues. Germline assignment: CDR1 SGHRS and CDR2 YFSETQ. Trimming took 4 bases from V and 1 from J; bases not matched to a gene: 6.

The chain has TRBV5-4 and TRBJ2-7; D gene ambiguous. Trimming stripped 2 bases from V and 0 bases from J, with 9 bases between. CDR1 SGHNT and CDR2 YYREEE come from the germline V gene (reference sequence). This CDR3 comprises 14 residues. The CDR3 loop reads CASSFTADSYEQYF. The CDR3 DNA is TGTGCCAGCAGCTTTACGGCAGACTCCTACGAGCAGTACTTC.

The CDR3: CASRGLNTGELFF. The CDR3, as DNA: TGTGCCAGCAGGGGTTTGAACACCGGGGAGCTGTTTTTT. V usage is TRBV6-5 and J usage is TRBJ2-2; D gene ambiguous. Germline V CDR1 and CDR2: MNHEY, SVGAGI. The CDR3 contains 13 residues. V gave up 6 bases and J gave up 1 base, with 6 bases separating them.